These T cell receptor beta chains were read from a single sample in a study of blood T cell repertoires in COVID-19. Profiled with immunoSEQ multiplex PCR; TCRdb holds only in-frame clones, not every one. The sample has approximately 90,000 clones, more than 70% seen once; the top ten hold under 8%. The specimen was peripheral blood. These receptors came from a human donor with acute or convalescent COVID-19. The donor label of this sample is uncertain. CDR3s include the opening cysteine and the closing phenylalanine or tryptophan. A D gene is named only where the DNA matches it firmly. Not every row has a clone size; where given, it reads once, few, many or a size class.

.	TRBV12-3/TRBV12-4	TRBJ2-1	.	CASKSVNEQFF	TGTGCCAGCAAATCGGTAAATGAGCAGTTCTTC
.	TRBV6-2/TRBV6-3	TRBJ1-1	.	CASSLLNEAFF	TGTGCCAGCAGTCTTTTAAATGAAGCTTTCTTT
TRBD1	TRBV5-1	TRBJ2-5	.	CASTQTGGGRGQETQYF	TGCGCCAGCACCCAGACAGGGGGTGGGCGAGGCCAAGAGACCCAGTACTTC
TRBD2	TRBV3-1/TRBV3-2	TRBJ2-5	.	CASSFSGGETQYF	TGTGCCAGCAGTTTCAGCGGGGGAGAGACCCAGTACTTC
TRBD1	TRBV19	TRBJ2-7	.	CASRSGQGGDSYEQYF	TGTGCCAGTAGGAGCGGACAGGGAGGCGACTCCTACGAGCAGTACTTC
TRBD1	TRBV19	TRBJ2-5	.	CASSTDRGQETQYF	TGTGCCAGTAGTACTGACAGGGGCCAAGAGACCCAGTACTTC
TRBD1	TRBV6-6	TRBJ2-4	once	CASSPRDRRDIQYF	TGTGCCAGCAGTCCGAGGGACAGGAGGGACATTCAGTACTTC
.	TRBV20-1	TRBJ2-7	few	CSARQDYEQYF	TGCAGTGCTAGACAGGACTACGAGCAGTACTTC
.	TRBV5-5	TRBJ2-5	.	CASSQQETQYF	TGTGCCAGCAGCCAACAAGAGACCCAGTACTTC
.	TRBV7-8	TRBJ1-3	.	CASRGVSGNTIYF	TGTGCCAGCAGAGGGGTCTCTGGAAACACCATATATTTT
.	TRBV11-1	TRBJ2-5	.	CASSLGGAQETQYF	TGTGCCAGCAGCTTAGGCGGAGCCCAAGAGACCCAGTACTTC
.	TRBV11-2	TRBJ2-3	.	CASSLSARDTQYF	TGTGCCAGCAGCTTATCAGCCAGGGATACGCAGTATTTT
.	TRBV11-2	TRBJ2-1	.	CASSPVITGQFF	TGTGCCAGCAGCCCGGTCATTACCGGGCAGTTCTTC
TRBD2	TRBV3-1/TRBV3-2	TRBJ2-1	.	CASSLLGGTVYNEQFF	TGTGCCAGCAGCCTACTGGGGGGGACTGTCTACAATGAGCAGTTCTTC
.	TRBV9	TRBJ2-3	.	CASSVDGGTDTQYF	TGTGCCAGCAGCGTAGACGGAGGCACAGATACGCAGTATTTT
TRBD2	TRBV4-2	TRBJ2-5	.	CASTKGTSLQGIQETQYF	TGTGCCAGCACCAAGGGGACTAGCCTCCAAGGGATACAAGAGACCCAGTACTTC
TRBD1	TRBV30	TRBJ1-1	.	CAWSVRATGGTEAFF	TGTGCCTGGAGTGTTAGGGCGACAGGGGGGACTGAAGCTTTCTTT
.	TRBV28	TRBJ1-5	.	CASSLLQGVNQPQHF	TGTGCCAGCAGTTTACTACAGGGCGTAAATCAGCCCCAGCATTTT
.	TRBV6-2/TRBV6-3	TRBJ2-2	.	CASSYRRTVNTGELFF	TGTGCCAGCAGTTACCGGAGGACAGTGAACACCGGGGAGCTGTTTTTT
.	TRBV28	TRBJ2-3	.	CASSLGGGTGRTDTQYF	TGTGCCAGCAGTTTAGGGGGGGGGACAGGCCGCACAGATACGCAGTATTTT
TRBD2	TRBV5-1	TRBJ2-3	.	CASSLVLLAGITDTQYF	TGCGCCAGCAGCTTGGTATTACTAGCGGGTATCACAGATACGCAGTATTTT
TRBD2	TRBV2	TRBJ2-5	.	CASRLAGVREETQYF	TGTGCCAGCAGACTAGCGGGGGTGAGGGAAGAGACCCAGTACTTC